The rows below give T cell receptor beta chains drawn from one sample of a study of CD4 T cells in relation to SARS-CoV-2 and coronaviruses. No antigen has been identified for these receptors. Clones were sequenced by immunoSEQ multiplex PCR, and TCRdb holds only the in-frame ones, with some missing. The repertoire holds 35,000 or so clones, with over 60% as singletons. What was sequenced was memory CD4+ T cells from PBMCs, cultured in vitro. The receptors derive from an adult with COVID-19. Each CDR3 is given with its conserved first and last residue. Each record gives: J gene, clone size, D gene, V gene, CDR3 DNA, CDR3 protein. A D gene is named only where the DNA matches it firmly. Some rows mark clone size as missing; the rest say once, few, many or name a class of expanded clone.

j_call: TRBJ2-5; clone_size: few; d_call: NA; v_call: TRBV9; cdr3_nt: TGTGCCAGCAGCGTACTGGACGGAGAGACCCAGTACTTC; cdr3_aa: CASSVLDGETQYF
j_call: TRBJ1-1; clone_size: NA; d_call: NA; v_call: TRBV18; cdr3_nt: TGTGCCAGCTCCCCAGGGTTGGGGACTGAAGCTTTCTTT; cdr3_aa: CASSPGLGTEAFF
j_call: TRBJ2-3; clone_size: NA; d_call: NA; v_call: TRBV7-3; cdr3_nt: TGTGCCAGCAGCTCACTAGCCGGAGATACGCAGTATTTT; cdr3_aa: CASSSLAGDTQYF
j_call: TRBJ2-3; clone_size: NA; d_call: NA; v_call: TRBV7-9; cdr3_nt: TGTGCCAGCAGCTCCCCGGCGGTTAGCACAGATACGCAGTATTTT; cdr3_aa: CASSSPAVSTDTQYF
j_call: TRBJ1-5; clone_size: few; d_call: NA; v_call: TRBV10-1; cdr3_nt: TGCGCCAGCGGAGAGGCAGGACGAAATCAGCCCCAGCATTTT; cdr3_aa: CASGEAGRNQPQHF
j_call: TRBJ2-2; clone_size: few; d_call: TRBD1; v_call: TRBV2; cdr3_nt: TGTGCCAGCTCGGGGACAGTGGATAAACGCTCAACCGGGGAGCTGTTTTTT; cdr3_aa: CASSGTVDKRSTGELFF
j_call: TRBJ2-5; clone_size: NA; d_call: NA; v_call: TRBV28; cdr3_nt: TGTGCCAGCAGTTTAGGGGGTGGCGGGGTCGCAGAGACCCAGTACTTC; cdr3_aa: CASSLGGGGVAETQYF
j_call: TRBJ2-5; clone_size: NA; d_call: NA; v_call: TRBV4-2; cdr3_nt: TGTGCCAGCAGCCAAGAGGGCAGGGTGAGGGAGACCCAGTACTTC; cdr3_aa: CASSQEGRVRETQYF
j_call: TRBJ2-2; clone_size: NA; d_call: NA; v_call: TRBV5-4; cdr3_nt: TGTGCCAGCAGCTTCGGAGGTCTCGCCGGGGAGCTGTTTTTT; cdr3_aa: CASSFGGLAGELFF
j_call: TRBJ2-2; clone_size: once; d_call: TRBD2; v_call: TRBV4-1; cdr3_nt: TGCGCCAGCAGCGCCCTGGCGGGGGGCGGGGAGCTGTTTTTT; cdr3_aa: CASSALAGGGELFF
j_call: TRBJ2-2; clone_size: NA; d_call: TRBD2; v_call: TRBV28; cdr3_nt: TGTGCCAGCAGCCAAGGAGGGACTAGCGGGGAGTCTGGGCTGTTTTTT; cdr3_aa: CASSQGGTSGESGLFF
j_call: TRBJ2-2; clone_size: NA; d_call: TRBD2; v_call: TRBV5-5; cdr3_nt: TGTGCCAGCAGCTCGCCTAGCGGGAGGGCCTCCGGGGAGCTGTTTTTT; cdr3_aa: CASSSPSGRASGELFF
j_call: TRBJ1-1; clone_size: NA; d_call: TRBD1; v_call: TRBV11-2; cdr3_nt: TGTGCCAGCAACCTACGGACAGGGGAAGCTTTCTTT; cdr3_aa: CASNLRTGEAFF
j_call: TRBJ2-2; clone_size: NA; d_call: NA; v_call: TRBV5-1; cdr3_nt: TGCGCCAGCAGCCCGCCGCGGGACTTGCTGAACACCGGGGAGCTGTTTTTT; cdr3_aa: CASSPPRDLLNTGELFF
j_call: TRBJ2-4; clone_size: once; d_call: TRBD2; v_call: TRBV9; cdr3_nt: TGTGCCAGCAGCGTAGCCGCGGACGGGGGGACCCAAATTCAGTACTTC; cdr3_aa: CASSVAADGGTQIQYF
j_call: TRBJ1-3; clone_size: few; d_call: NA; v_call: TRBV28; cdr3_nt: TGTGCCAGCAGTGTTACAGGAAACACCATATATTTT; cdr3_aa: CASSVTGNTIYF
j_call: TRBJ1-2; clone_size: NA; d_call: NA; v_call: TRBV4-2; cdr3_nt: TGTGCCAGCAGCCAAGATGGTTTACAGAAGTATGGCTACACCTTC; cdr3_aa: CASSQDGLQKYGYTF
j_call: TRBJ2-5; clone_size: NA; d_call: TRBD2; v_call: TRBV7-9; cdr3_nt: TGTGCCAGCACCTTCAAGGGGTTCCGGACTAGCGGGAGCACTTTTAACCAAGAGACCCAGTACTTC; cdr3_aa: CASTFKGFRTSGSTFNQETQYF
j_call: TRBJ2-1; clone_size: medium-sized; d_call: TRBD2; v_call: TRBV30; cdr3_nt: TGTGCCTGGAGTGTACCGACTAGCTCAAATGAGCAGTTCTTC; cdr3_aa: CAWSVPTSSNEQFF
j_call: TRBJ1-1; clone_size: few; d_call: NA; v_call: TRBV3-1/TRBV3-2; cdr3_nt: TGTGCCAGCAGCCAAGATCGGAGGACTGAAGCTTTCTTT; cdr3_aa: CASSQDRRTEAFF
j_call: TRBJ2-1; clone_size: NA; d_call: NA; v_call: TRBV19; cdr3_nt: TGTGCCAGTAGTCGGGGCTCCTCTCTTGAGCAGTTCTTC; cdr3_aa: CASSRGSSLEQFF
j_call: TRBJ2-2; clone_size: NA; d_call: TRBD1; v_call: TRBV5-4; cdr3_nt: TGTGCCAGCAGCACCGCCGGGACAGGGGGCACCGGGGAGCTGTTTTTT; cdr3_aa: CASSTAGTGGTGELFF
j_call: TRBJ2-5; clone_size: NA; d_call: NA; v_call: TRBV19; cdr3_nt: TGTGCCAGTGGGCCCTGGGGGCAGGAAGGGACCCAGTACTTC; cdr3_aa: CASGPWGQEGTQYF
j_call: TRBJ2-1; clone_size: NA; d_call: TRBD2; v_call: TRBV18; cdr3_nt: TGTGCCAGCTCACCACCGCTCTTCGGGACTAGCTACTACAATGAGCAGTTCTTC; cdr3_aa: CASSPPLFGTSYYNEQFF
j_call: TRBJ1-5; clone_size: few; d_call: NA; v_call: TRBV2; cdr3_nt: TGTGCCAGCAGTGCAGGGTCTGGAAGCAATCAGCCCCAGCATTTT; cdr3_aa: CASSAGSGSNQPQHF
j_call: TRBJ1-1; clone_size: NA; d_call: NA; v_call: TRBV25-1; cdr3_nt: TGTGCCAGCAGTGAATATGCTACACGCCTGGATCCCTGGGATGAAGCTTTCTTT; cdr3_aa: CASSEYATRLDPWDEAFF
j_call: TRBJ1-5; clone_size: NA; d_call: NA; v_call: TRBV7-2; cdr3_nt: TGTGCCAGCAGCCCTACCTTCGCGGGGCAGGGAAAGGAGCAGCCCCAGCATTTT; cdr3_aa: CASSPTFAGQGKEQPQHF
j_call: TRBJ2-1; clone_size: NA; d_call: TRBD2; v_call: TRBV4-3; cdr3_nt: TGCGCCAGCAGCTCTTCGACTAGCCGTACCTACAATGAGCAGTTCTTC; cdr3_aa: CASSSSTSRTYNEQFF
j_call: TRBJ2-6; clone_size: few; d_call: NA; v_call: TRBV15; cdr3_nt: TGTGCCACCACCCAGACAGTGCGCTCTGGGGCCAACGTCCTGACTTTC; cdr3_aa: CATTQTVRSGANVLTF
j_call: TRBJ2-5; clone_size: once; d_call: NA; v_call: TRBV24-1; cdr3_nt: TGTGCCACCAGTGCCTTCACCGGGTTCCAAGAGACCCAGTACTTC; cdr3_aa: CATSAFTGFQETQYF
j_call: TRBJ2-1; clone_size: NA; d_call: NA; v_call: TRBV5-1; cdr3_nt: TGCGCCAGCAGCAACCGGGACGACTACAATGAGCAGTTCTTC; cdr3_aa: CASSNRDDYNEQFF
j_call: TRBJ2-7; clone_size: NA; d_call: NA; v_call: TRBV19; cdr3_nt: TGTGCCTGTTCACCCGGGACCCAGGGAGCCTACGAGCAGTACTTC; cdr3_aa: CACSPGTQGAYEQYF
j_call: TRBJ2-5; clone_size: NA; d_call: TRBD1; v_call: TRBV11-2; cdr3_nt: TGTGCCACCAAAAGAAGTCAGGGGGTCGAGACCCAGTACTTC; cdr3_aa: CATKRSQGVETQYF
j_call: TRBJ2-3; clone_size: once; d_call: NA; v_call: TRBV5-1; cdr3_nt: TGCGCCAGCAGCCCTTTTGACAGGGATACGCAGTATTTT; cdr3_aa: CASSPFDRDTQYF
j_call: TRBJ2-7; clone_size: NA; d_call: TRBD1; v_call: TRBV19; cdr3_nt: TGTGCCAGTAGTAGATATTCGACCGGGACAGGGGGAGCCTACGAGCAGTACTTC; cdr3_aa: CASSRYSTGTGGAYEQYF
j_call: TRBJ2-3; clone_size: NA; d_call: NA; v_call: TRBV7-2; cdr3_nt: TGTGCCAGCAGCTCCCGGTGGGATACGCAGTATTTT; cdr3_aa: CASSSRWDTQYF
j_call: TRBJ2-7; clone_size: few; d_call: TRBD2; v_call: TRBV12-3/TRBV12-4; cdr3_nt: TGTGCCAGCAGTCTTAGCGGGGGATACGAGCAGTACTTC; cdr3_aa: CASSLSGGYEQYF
j_call: TRBJ2-7; clone_size: NA; d_call: NA; v_call: TRBV18; cdr3_nt: TGTGCCAGCTCGCAACAAGGACACGCCTACGAGCAGTACTTC; cdr3_aa: CASSQQGHAYEQYF
j_call: TRBJ2-3; clone_size: once; d_call: NA; v_call: TRBV21-1; cdr3_nt: TGTGCCAGCAGCAAAGAGGGGACAGTAAATCCCACAGATACGCAGTATTTT; cdr3_aa: CASSKEGTVNPTDTQYF
j_call: TRBJ1-1; clone_size: NA; d_call: NA; v_call: TRBV10-3; cdr3_nt: TGTGCCATCGCCGGGACAAACACTGAAGCTTTCTTT; cdr3_aa: CAIAGTNTEAFF
j_call: TRBJ2-1; clone_size: NA; d_call: NA; v_call: TRBV6-4; cdr3_nt: TGTGCCAGCAGTGAGGTAATACAGGGCTCCTACAATGAGCAGTTCTTC; cdr3_aa: CASSEVIQGSYNEQFF
j_call: TRBJ1-3; clone_size: NA; d_call: NA; v_call: TRBV18; cdr3_nt: TGTGCCAGCTCACGGAGGGTTGAGAACTCTGGAAACACCATATATTTT; cdr3_aa: CASSRRVENSGNTIYF
j_call: TRBJ2-2; clone_size: few; d_call: NA; v_call: TRBV4-2; cdr3_nt: TGTGCCAGCAGCCAAGCGGGACACGCCGGGGAGCTGTTTTTT; cdr3_aa: CASSQAGHAGELFF
j_call: TRBJ1-1; clone_size: few; d_call: NA; v_call: TRBV27; cdr3_nt: TGTGCCAGCAGTTTAATGGAGGACACTGAAGCTTTCTTT; cdr3_aa: CASSLMEDTEAFF
j_call: TRBJ2-5; clone_size: NA; d_call: TRBD2; v_call: TRBV20-1; cdr3_nt: TGCAGTGCTAGTGGGCTAGCGGGATTTGGGGAGACCCAGTACTTC; cdr3_aa: CSASGLAGFGETQYF
j_call: TRBJ1-6; clone_size: few; d_call: NA; v_call: TRBV3-1/TRBV3-2; cdr3_nt: TGTGCCAGCAGCCAGATAAATAATTCACCCCTCCACTTT; cdr3_aa: CASSQINNSPLHF
j_call: TRBJ2-1; clone_size: few; d_call: NA; v_call: TRBV6-6; cdr3_nt: TGTGCCAGCAGTTACTCGACAGGTACTAACAATGAGCAGTTCTTC; cdr3_aa: CASSYSTGTNNEQFF
j_call: TRBJ1-5; clone_size: NA; d_call: NA; v_call: TRBV4-3; cdr3_nt: TGCGCCAGCAGCCAAGACGAGGGACCGGGGACTCGGCCCCAGCATTTT; cdr3_aa: CASSQDEGPGTRPQHF
j_call: TRBJ2-1; clone_size: NA; d_call: TRBD2; v_call: TRBV4-2; cdr3_nt: TGTGCCAGCAGCCAAGATACTAGCGGGGGCTACAATGAGCAGTTCTTC; cdr3_aa: CASSQDTSGGYNEQFF
j_call: TRBJ1-5; clone_size: NA; d_call: NA; v_call: TRBV30; cdr3_nt: TGTGCCTGGAGTGTGGCAGGACTCAATCAGCCCCAGCATTTT; cdr3_aa: CAWSVAGLNQPQHF
j_call: TRBJ1-2; clone_size: once; d_call: NA; v_call: TRBV10-3; cdr3_nt: TGTGCCATCAGTGGGGGAGATAGAGGCTACACCTTC; cdr3_aa: CAISGGDRGYTF